This T cell receptor beta chain was found in a study of post-analysis software for immune sequencing data. The V end was cut by 5 bases, the J end by 4 bases, with 17 bases between. Germline values: CDR1 SGHAT, CDR2 FQNNGV. This CDR3 spans 15 amino acids. Unique molecular identifiers were carried by the TCR beta cDNA libraries. Each CDR3 protein is one row after TCRdb ran MiXCR on the PCR reads. The sample carries hundreds of thousands of distinct CDR3 sequences, roughly 29% recorded once. Regarding this clonotype: The antigen remains unidentified.

Study findings and constraints: Roughly 5 TRBV segments, TRBV5-6, TRBV5-1 and TRBV20-1 among them, were found more frequent in patients than controls. Batch-matched samples strongly co-clustered by F measure.

The sample comprised blood. This chain links TRBV11-2 with TRBJ2-5, with D tentatively TRBD2 (6 bases). The receptor's source is a girl aged 10 to 17 with multiple sclerosis. CDR3 in amino acids: CASSPGIGGGETQYF. The CDR3 DNA reads as TGTGCCAGCAGCCCAGGGATCGGGGGAGGAGAGACCCAGTACTTC.